This is a list of T cell receptor beta chains from one sample in a study of blood T cell repertoires in COVID-19. TCRdb's table, derived via immunoSEQ multiplex PCR, lists solely in-frame clones and lacks some. In the table there are tens of thousands of clones, around 88% of which are singletons. The sequencing sample was made of peripheral blood. All receptors derive from an older man with active or convalescent COVID-19. The CDR3 runs from the conserved cysteine through the conserved F or W. The D gene is left open where the match is weak. Only part of the rows carry a size: once, few, many, or a class if the clone is expanded.

TRBJ2-1 TRBV7-3 TRBD2 - CASSPTSGGPNEQFF TGTGCCAGCAGCCCCACTAGCGGGGGTCCAAATGAGCAGTTCTTC
TRBJ1-5 TRBV10-1 TRBD1 - CASSGGTGGRYSNQPQHF TGCGCCAGCAGTGGAGGGACAGGGGGAAGGTATAGCAATCAGCCCCAGCATTTT
TRBJ2-2 TRBV28 TRBD2 - CASRPTGGRGTGELFF TGTGCCAGCAGGCCGACTGGAGGGAGGGGCACCGGGGAGCTGTTTTTT
TRBJ2-1 TRBV5-1 - - CASSLLTRYNEQFF TGCGCCAGCAGCTTGTTAACCCGGTACAATGAGCAGTTCTTC
TRBJ2-2 TRBV2 TRBD2 once CARGLAGVGTGELFF TGTGCCAGGGGACTAGCGGGAGTGGGCACCGGGGAGCTGTTTTTT
TRBJ1-5 TRBV28 - once CASSLVQGNQPQHF TGTGCCAGCAGTTTGGTACAGGGTAATCAGCCCCAGCATTTT
TRBJ2-7 TRBV6-5 TRBD2 - CASRYGLAGTYEQYF TGTGCCAGCAGATACGGACTAGCGGGAACCTACGAGCAGTACTTC
TRBJ2-3 TRBV19 - - CASSMISGRGTDTQYF TGTGCCAGTAGTATGATATCTGGCAGGGGCACAGATACGCAGTATTTT
TRBJ1-5 TRBV19 TRBD1 - CASSMRDRGTVQPQHF TGTGCCAGTAGTATGCGGGACAGGGGGACTGTTCAGCCCCAGCATTTT
TRBJ1-3 TRBV9 - - CASSVDIGLSGNTIYF TGTGCCAGCAGCGTAGATATTGGGCTGTCTGGAAACACCATATATTTT
TRBJ2-3 TRBV10-3 TRBD2 - CAISGLLAGGPDTQYF TGTGCCATCAGTGGGCTTCTAGCGGGAGGGCCAGATACGCAGTATTTT
TRBJ2-3 TRBV7-6 TRBD2 - CASKLSGSRTDTQYF TGTGCCAGCAAACTTAGCGGGTCCCGCACAGATACGCAGTATTTT
TRBJ1-2 TRBV6-1 - - CASSELAAFNYGYTF TGTGCCAGCAGTGAATTAGCAGCTTTCAACTATGGCTACACCTTC
TRBJ2-7 TRBV4-1 - few CASSQGPNLNRYEQYF TGCGCCAGCAGCCAAGGACCCAACCTGAACAGATACGAGCAGTACTTC
TRBJ2-7 TRBV6-5 TRBD2 - CASARRTSLNEQYF TGTGCCAGCGCTCGGAGGACTAGCTTGAACGAGCAGTACTTC
TRBJ1-2 TRBV6-5 - - CASRSPGKGYTF TGTGCCAGCAGGTCCCCAGGGAAGGGCTACACCTTC
TRBJ2-1 TRBV6-2/TRBV6-3 TRBD1 - CASSLRTGRPYNEQFF TGTGCCAGCAGCCTAAGGACAGGGCGCCCCTACAATGAGCAGTTCTTC
TRBJ1-1 TRBV25-1 TRBD1 once CASRTGAANTEAFF TGTGCCAGCAGGACAGGGGCCGCGAACACTGAAGCTTTCTTT
TRBJ1-6 TRBV6-5 - - CAAASIYNSPLHF TGTGCCGCCGCGAGTATCTATAATTCACCCCTCCACTTT
TRBJ2-4 TRBV11-2 TRBD1 - CASSPTDLTGGSNIQYF TGTGCCAGCAGCCCGACGGACCTGACAGGGGGTTCAAACATTCAGTACTTC
TRBJ1-4 TRBV29-1 TRBD1 - CSVGDRGNEKLFF TGCAGCGTGGGGGACAGGGGGAATGAAAAACTGTTTTTT
TRBJ1-3 TRBV4-3 TRBD1 - CASSRGTGSLNTIYF TGCGCCAGCAGCCGCGGGACAGGGTCTTTGAACACCATATATTTT
TRBJ2-7 TRBV28 - - CASSLGQFYEQYF TGTGCCAGCAGTTTGGGGCAGTTCTACGAGCAGTACTTC
TRBJ1-3 TRBV24-1 TRBD1 - CAPSVSPGRGLSPGNTIYF TGTGCCCCCTCAGTGTCGCCCGGGAGGGGGCTCTCTCCAGGAAACACCATATATTTT
TRBJ2-7 TRBV27 TRBD1 - CASSPRTGSYEQYF TGTGCCAGCAGTCCCCGGACAGGGAGTTACGAGCAGTACTTC
TRBJ1-6 TRBV28 TRBD1 few CATVDTGGWGSPLHF TGTGCCACCGTCGATACAGGGGGCTGGGGTTCACCCCTCCACTTT
TRBJ1-1 TRBV5-1 - - CASSLAPVSGTEAFF TGCGCCAGCAGCTTGGCCCCAGTTTCGGGCACTGAAGCTTTCTTT
TRBJ2-1 TRBV7-9 TRBD2 - CASSPRGLAGDNEQFF TGTGCCAGCAGCCCCAGGGGACTAGCGGGAGACAATGAGCAGTTCTTC
TRBJ2-7 TRBV2 - - CASSDVRGEYEQYF TGTGCCAGCAGTGACGTCAGGGGGGAATACGAGCAGTACTTC
TRBJ1-2 TRBV27 - - CASSLSGGDIYGYTF TGTGCCAGCAGTTTATCAGGGGGGGATATCTATGGCTACACCTTC
TRBJ1-2 TRBV6-6 - few CASRGGRGYTF TGTGCCAGCCGGGGGGGGCGAGGCTACACCTTC
TRBJ1-2 TRBV2 - once CASSGGWANYGYTF TGTGCCAGCAGTGGAGGGTGGGCTAACTATGGCTACACCTTC
TRBJ2-5 TRBV6-5 TRBD1 - CASSNQKGTGLYF TGTGCCAGCAGCAACCAAAAAGGGACAGGGTTGTACTTC
TRBJ1-1 TRBV25-1 - few CASTRNTEAFF TGTGCCAGCACCAGAAACACTGAAGCTTTCTTT
TRBJ2-1 TRBV7-6 - - CASSSTTYNEQFF TGTGCCAGCAGCTCAACTACGTACAATGAGCAGTTCTTC
TRBJ1-4 TRBV10-3 - - CAISQGLYEKLFF TGTGCCATCAGCCAGGGGTTATACGAAAAACTGTTTTTT
TRBJ2-1 TRBV7-6 TRBD2 - CASSPRTSSGNEQFF TGTGCCAGCAGCCCCCGGACTAGCAGCGGCAATGAGCAGTTCTTC
TRBJ1-5 TRBV30 - - CAWSLYGTQNQPQHF TGTGCCTGGTCCTTATACGGGACACAGAATCAGCCCCAGCATTTT
TRBJ2-2 TRBV9 TRBD2 - CASSPQFLTSGIAGELFF TGTGCCAGCAGCCCCCAGTTCCTGACTAGCGGGATAGCCGGGGAGCTGTTTTTT
TRBJ1-1 TRBV5-1 - - CASSLEGHHSYSEAFF TGCGCCAGCAGCTTGGAGGGACACCACAGCTACTCGGAAGCTTTCTTT